These 3 T cell receptor beta chains were sequenced from one sample in a study of regulatory T cells in long-lasting Graves disease. Time point denoted: newly diagnosed GD, antithyroid drugs for less than 3 months. There was RNA extracted from PBMCs, and the TCR library was made from it. Arm-PCR of CDR3 regions with iRepertoire HTBI primers generated TCR beta libraries. TCRdb redid the calling of the multiplex PCR reads with MiXCR, one entry per CDR3 protein. The top ten clones hold over 7% of a sample with approximately 540,000 distinct CDR3 sequences, more than 10% of them seen once. The sample was also linked to a second study, of T cells in Graves' hyperthyroidism and ophthalmopathy.

The specimen was peripheral blood mononuclear cells (PBMCs), collected at new diagnosis, from a patient treated with antithyroid drugs. The receptor source for this set is a woman younger than 45 with Graves disease.

The rearrangement uses TRBV12-3 or TRBV12-4 and TRBJ2-1; D is ambiguous. Trimming took 8 bases from V and 7 from J, leaving 9 bases between them. The CDR3 is 11 residues long. CDR3 DNA sequence: TGTGCCAGCGCAGTTGGGAATGAGCAGTTCTTC. Protein product: CASAVGNEQFF.

Many counts were recorded for this clonotype. V usage is TRBV18 and J usage is TRBJ2-3, with 8 bases lining up with TRBD1. The CDR3 loop spans 15 amino acids. V was pared by 3 bases and J by 2 bases, with 4 bases of the junction left unmatched. The germline CDR1 and CDR2 sequences are KGHSH and LQKENI. The CDR3 spells CASSPGQGYTDTQYF. CDR3 DNA sequence: TGTGCCAGCTCACCCGGACAGGGATACACAGATACGCAGTATTTT.

A remark on this clonotype: This may be a read error: a much more frequent sequence differs by one nucleotide. The chain has TRBV6-1 and TRBJ1-1, with D maybe TRBD1 (6 bases). Germline V gene sequence: CDR1 MNHNS, CDR2 SASEGT. Between the trimmed V and J ends, which lost 7 bases and 8 bases, there was a span of 23 bases. The CDR3 totals 15 residues. The CDR3: CASNLEGGAGLEAFF. In nucleotides, the CDR3 is TGTGCCAGCAATCTGGAGGGGGGCGCTGGTTTGGAAGCTTTCTTT.